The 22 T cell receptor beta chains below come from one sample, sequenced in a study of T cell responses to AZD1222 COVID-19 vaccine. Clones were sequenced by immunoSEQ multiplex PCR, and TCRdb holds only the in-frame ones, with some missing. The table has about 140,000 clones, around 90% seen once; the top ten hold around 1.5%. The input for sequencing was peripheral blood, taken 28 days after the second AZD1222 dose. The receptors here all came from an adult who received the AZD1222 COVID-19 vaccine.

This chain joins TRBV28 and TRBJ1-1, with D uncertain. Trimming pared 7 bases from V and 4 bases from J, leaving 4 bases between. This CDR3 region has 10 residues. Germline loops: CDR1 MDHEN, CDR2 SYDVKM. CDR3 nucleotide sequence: TGTGCCAGCATCTCCACTGAAGCTTTCTTT. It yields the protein CASISTEAFF.

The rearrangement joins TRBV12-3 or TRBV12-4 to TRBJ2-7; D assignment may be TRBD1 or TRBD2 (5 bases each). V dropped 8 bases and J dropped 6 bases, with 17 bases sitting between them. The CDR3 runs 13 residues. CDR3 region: CASAPGQRSEQYF. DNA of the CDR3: TGTGCCAGCGCCCCGGGGCAGCGGAGCGAGCAGTACTTC.

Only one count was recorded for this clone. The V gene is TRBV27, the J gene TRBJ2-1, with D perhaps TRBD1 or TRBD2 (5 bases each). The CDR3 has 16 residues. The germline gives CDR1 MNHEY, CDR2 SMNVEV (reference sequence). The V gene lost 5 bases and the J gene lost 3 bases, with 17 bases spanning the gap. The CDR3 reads CASSLLRGSVYNEQFF. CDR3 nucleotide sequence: TGTGCCAGCAGTCTCTTGAGGGGATCTGTCTACAATGAGCAGTTCTTC.

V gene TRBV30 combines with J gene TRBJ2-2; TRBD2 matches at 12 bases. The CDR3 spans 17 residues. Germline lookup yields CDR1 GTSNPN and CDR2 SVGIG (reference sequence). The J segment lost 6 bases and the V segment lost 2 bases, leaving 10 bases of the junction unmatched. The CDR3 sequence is CAWSTGRTSGMSGELFF. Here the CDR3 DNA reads TGTGCCTGGAGTACAGGAAGGACTAGCGGGATGTCCGGGGAGCTGTTTTTT. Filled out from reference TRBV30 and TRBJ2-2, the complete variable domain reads SQTIHQWPATLVQPVGSPLSLECTVEGTSNPNLYWYRQAAGRGLQLLFYSVGIGQISSEVPQNLSASRPQDRQFILSSKKLLLSDSGFYLCAWSTGRTSGMSGELFFGEGSRLTVL.

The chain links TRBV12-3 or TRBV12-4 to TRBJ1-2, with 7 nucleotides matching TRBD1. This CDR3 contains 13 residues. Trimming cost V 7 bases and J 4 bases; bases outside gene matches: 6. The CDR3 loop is CASTLDRIYGYTF. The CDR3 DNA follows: TGTGCCAGCACCCTGGACAGGATCTATGGCTACACCTTC.

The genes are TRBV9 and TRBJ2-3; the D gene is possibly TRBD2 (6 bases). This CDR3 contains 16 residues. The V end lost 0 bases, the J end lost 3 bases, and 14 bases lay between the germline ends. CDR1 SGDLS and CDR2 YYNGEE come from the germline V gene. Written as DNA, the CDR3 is TGTGCCAGCAGCGTAGGGTCCTCTGGAGGGACAGATACGCAGTATTTT. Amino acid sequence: CASSVGSSGGTDTQYF.

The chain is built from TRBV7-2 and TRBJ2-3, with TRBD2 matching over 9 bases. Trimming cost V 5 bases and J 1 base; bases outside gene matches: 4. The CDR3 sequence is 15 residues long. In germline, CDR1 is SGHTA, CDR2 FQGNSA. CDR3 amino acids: CASSLVAGGTDTQYF. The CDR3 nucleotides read TGTGCCAGCAGCCTAGTAGCGGGGGGCACAGATACGCAGTATTTT.

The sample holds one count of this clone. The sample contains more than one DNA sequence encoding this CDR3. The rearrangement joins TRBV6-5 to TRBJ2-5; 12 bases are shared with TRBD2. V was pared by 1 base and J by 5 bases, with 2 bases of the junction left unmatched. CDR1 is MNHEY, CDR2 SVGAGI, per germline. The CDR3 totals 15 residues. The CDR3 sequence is CASSYLTSGSETQYF. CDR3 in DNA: TGTGCCAGCAGTTACTTGACTAGCGGGAGCGAGACCCAGTACTTC.

CDR3 coding DNA: TGTGCCAGCTCACCGGGGTCTGAGTATGGCTACACCTTC. Protein sequence: CASSPGSEYGYTF. The V gene is TRBV18, the J gene TRBJ1-2; D is uncertain. V lost 3 bases and J lost 5, with 10 bases in between. Per the germline V gene, CDR1 is KGHSH and CDR2 is LQKENI. This CDR3 has 13 amino acids.

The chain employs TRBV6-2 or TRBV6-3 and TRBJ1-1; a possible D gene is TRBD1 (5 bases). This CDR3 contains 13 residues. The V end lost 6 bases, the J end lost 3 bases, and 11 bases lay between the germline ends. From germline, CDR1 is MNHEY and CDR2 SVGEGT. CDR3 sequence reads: CASSSRVYTEAFF. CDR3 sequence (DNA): TGTGCCAGCAGCAGCAGGGTCTACACTGAAGCTTTCTTT.

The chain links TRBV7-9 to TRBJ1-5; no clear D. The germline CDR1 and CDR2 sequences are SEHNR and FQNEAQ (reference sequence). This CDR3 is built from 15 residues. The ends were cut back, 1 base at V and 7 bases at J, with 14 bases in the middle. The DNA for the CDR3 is TGTGCCAGCAGCTTAGGAGCCGGCAGGCGCCAGCCCCAGCATTTT. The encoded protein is CASSLGAGRRQPQHF.

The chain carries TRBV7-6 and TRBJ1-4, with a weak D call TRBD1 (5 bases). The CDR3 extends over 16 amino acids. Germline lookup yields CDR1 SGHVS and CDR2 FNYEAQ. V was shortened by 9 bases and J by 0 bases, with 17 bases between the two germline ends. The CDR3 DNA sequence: TGTGCCAGTTCCGGGATGGGGGGGGCAACTAATGAAAAACTGTTTTTT. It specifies CASSGMGGATNEKLFF. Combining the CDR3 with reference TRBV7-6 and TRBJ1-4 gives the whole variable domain GAGVSQSPRYKVTKRGQDVALRCDPISGHVSLYWYRQALGQGPEFLTYFNYEAQQDKSGLPNDRFSAERPEGSISTLTIQRTEQRDSAMYRCASSGMGGATNEKLFFGSGTQLSVL.

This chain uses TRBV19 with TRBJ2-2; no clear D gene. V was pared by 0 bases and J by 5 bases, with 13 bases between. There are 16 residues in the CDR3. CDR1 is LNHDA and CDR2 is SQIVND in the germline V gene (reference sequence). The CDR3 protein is CASSIDLKRWTGELFF. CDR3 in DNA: TGTGCCAGTAGTATAGATCTAAAACGATGGACCGGGGAGCTGTTTTTT.

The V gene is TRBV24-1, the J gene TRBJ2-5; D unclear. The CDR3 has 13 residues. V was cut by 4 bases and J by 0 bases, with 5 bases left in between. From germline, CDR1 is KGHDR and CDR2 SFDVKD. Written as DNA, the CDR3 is TGTGCCACCAGTGACTCGTACCAAGAGACCCAGTACTTC. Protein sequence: CATSDSYQETQYF.

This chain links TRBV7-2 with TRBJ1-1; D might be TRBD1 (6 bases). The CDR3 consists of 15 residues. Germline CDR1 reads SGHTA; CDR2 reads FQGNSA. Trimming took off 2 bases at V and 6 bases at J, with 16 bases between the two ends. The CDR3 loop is CASSLWGQGRSEAFF. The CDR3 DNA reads TGTGCCAGCAGCTTATGGGGGCAGGGGAGGTCTGAAGCTTTCTTT.

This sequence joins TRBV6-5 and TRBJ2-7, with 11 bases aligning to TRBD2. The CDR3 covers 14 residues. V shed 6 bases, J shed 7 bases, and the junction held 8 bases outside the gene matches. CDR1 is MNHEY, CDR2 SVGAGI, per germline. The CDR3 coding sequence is TGTGCCAGCAGACAACTAGCGGGAGCGGGGGAGCAGTACTTC. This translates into CASRQLAGAGEQYF.

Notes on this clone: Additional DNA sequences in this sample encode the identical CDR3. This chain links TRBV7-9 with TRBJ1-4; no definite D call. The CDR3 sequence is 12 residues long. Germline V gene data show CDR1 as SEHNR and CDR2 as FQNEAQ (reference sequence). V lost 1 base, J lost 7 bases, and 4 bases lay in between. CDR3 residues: CASSLGGEKLFF. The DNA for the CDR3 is TGTGCCAGCAGCTTAGGGGGTGAAAAACTGTTTTTT.

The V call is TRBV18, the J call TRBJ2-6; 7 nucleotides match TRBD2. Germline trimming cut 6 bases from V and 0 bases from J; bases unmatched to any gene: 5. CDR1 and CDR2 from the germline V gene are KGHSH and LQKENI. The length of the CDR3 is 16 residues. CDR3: CASSAGENSGANVLTF. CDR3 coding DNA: TGTGCCAGCTCGGCGGGAGAGAACTCTGGGGCCAACGTCCTGACTTTC.

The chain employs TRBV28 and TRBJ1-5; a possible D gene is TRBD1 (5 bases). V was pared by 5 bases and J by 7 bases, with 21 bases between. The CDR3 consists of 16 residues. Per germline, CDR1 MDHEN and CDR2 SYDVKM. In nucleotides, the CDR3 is TGTGCCAGCAGTCCCCACCCGGACCGCCAGGGACAGCCCCAGCATTTT. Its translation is CASSPHPDRQGQPQHF.

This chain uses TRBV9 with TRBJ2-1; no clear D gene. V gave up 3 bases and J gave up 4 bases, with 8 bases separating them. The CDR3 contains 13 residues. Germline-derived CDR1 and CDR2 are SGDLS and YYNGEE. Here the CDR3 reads CASSAGQYNEQFF. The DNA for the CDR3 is TGTGCCAGCAGCGCCGGGCAGTACAATGAGCAGTTCTTC.

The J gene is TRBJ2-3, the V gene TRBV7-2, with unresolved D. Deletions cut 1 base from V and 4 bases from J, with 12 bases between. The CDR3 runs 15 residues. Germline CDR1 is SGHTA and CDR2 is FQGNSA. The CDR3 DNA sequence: TGTGCCAGCAGCTTAGTTGTGGGGATCTCAGATACGCAGTATTTT. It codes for CASSLVVGISDTQYF.

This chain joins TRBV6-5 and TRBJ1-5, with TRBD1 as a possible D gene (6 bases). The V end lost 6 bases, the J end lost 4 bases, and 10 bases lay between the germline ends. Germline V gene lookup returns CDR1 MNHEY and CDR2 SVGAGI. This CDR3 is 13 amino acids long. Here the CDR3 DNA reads TGTGCCAGCAGCCCAGGGGAGAATCAGCCCCAGCATTTT. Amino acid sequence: CASSPGENQPQHF.